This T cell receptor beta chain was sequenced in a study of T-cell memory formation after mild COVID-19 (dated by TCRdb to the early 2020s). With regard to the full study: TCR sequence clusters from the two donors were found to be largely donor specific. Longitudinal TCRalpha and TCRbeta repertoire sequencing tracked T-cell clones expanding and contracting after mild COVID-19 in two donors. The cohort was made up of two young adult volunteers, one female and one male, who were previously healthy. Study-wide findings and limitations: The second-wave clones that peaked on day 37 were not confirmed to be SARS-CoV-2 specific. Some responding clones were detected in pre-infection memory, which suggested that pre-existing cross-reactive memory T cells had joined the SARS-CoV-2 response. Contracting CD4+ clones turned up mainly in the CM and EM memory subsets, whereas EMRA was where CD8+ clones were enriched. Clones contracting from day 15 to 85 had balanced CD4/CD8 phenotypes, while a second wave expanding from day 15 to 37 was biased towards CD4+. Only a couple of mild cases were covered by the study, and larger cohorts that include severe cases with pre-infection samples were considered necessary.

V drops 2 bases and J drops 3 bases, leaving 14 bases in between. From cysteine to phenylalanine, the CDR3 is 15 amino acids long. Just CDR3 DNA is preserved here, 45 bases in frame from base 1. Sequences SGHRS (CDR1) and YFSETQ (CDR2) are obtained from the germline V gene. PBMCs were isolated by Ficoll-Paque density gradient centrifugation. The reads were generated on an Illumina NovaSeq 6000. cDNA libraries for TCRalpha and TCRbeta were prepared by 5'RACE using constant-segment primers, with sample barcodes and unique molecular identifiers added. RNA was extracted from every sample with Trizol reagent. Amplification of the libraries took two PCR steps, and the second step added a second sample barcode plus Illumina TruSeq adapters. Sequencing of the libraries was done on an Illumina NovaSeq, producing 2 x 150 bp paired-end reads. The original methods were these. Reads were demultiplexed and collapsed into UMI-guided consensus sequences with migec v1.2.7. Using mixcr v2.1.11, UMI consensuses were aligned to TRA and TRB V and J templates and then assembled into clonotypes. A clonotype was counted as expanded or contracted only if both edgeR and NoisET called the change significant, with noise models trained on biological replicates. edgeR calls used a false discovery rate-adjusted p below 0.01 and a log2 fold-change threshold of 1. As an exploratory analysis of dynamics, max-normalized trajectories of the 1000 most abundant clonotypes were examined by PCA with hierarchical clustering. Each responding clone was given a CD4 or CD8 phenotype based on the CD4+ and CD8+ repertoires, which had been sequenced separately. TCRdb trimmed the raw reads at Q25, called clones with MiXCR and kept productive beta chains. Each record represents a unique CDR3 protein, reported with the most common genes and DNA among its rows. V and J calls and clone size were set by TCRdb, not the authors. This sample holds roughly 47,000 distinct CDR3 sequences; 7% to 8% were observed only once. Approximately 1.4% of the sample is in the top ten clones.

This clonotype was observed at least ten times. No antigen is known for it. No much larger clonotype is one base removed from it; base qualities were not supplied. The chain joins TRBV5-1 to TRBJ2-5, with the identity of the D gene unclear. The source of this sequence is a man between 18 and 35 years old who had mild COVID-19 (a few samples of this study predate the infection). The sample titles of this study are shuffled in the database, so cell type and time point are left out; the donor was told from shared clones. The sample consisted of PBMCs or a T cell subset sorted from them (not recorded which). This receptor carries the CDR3 CASSLSFRTEETQYF. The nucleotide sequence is TGCGCCAGCAGCTTATCGTTCCGGACCGAAGAGACCCAGTACTTC.